This T cell receptor (beta chain) was sequenced in a study of neoadjuvant nivolumab and ipilimumab in lung cancer (dated by TCRdb to 2018 to 2020). For the wider study: Intravenous nivolumab was dosed at 3 mg/kg on days 1, 15 and 29, and in the combination arm ipilimumab 1 mg/kg was added on day 1 only. Matched pretherapy and resected tumor pairs were analyzed for seven patients: four treated with nivolumab and three with nivolumab plus ipilimumab. The study compared TCR repertoires in pretherapy (baseline) peripheral blood with TCR repertoires in tumors resected at surgery following neoadjuvant immune checkpoint blockade. For each study arm, the primary endpoint of the trial was the rate of major pathologic response (MPR) in the intention-to-treat population. In the trial, approximately 42 patients with operable NSCLC were treated, of whom around 23 were randomized to nivolumab monotherapy and roughly 21 to nivolumab plus ipilimumab.

General findings and caveats noted by the study authors: Greater TCR richness and clonality were observed in resected tumors than in tumor-adjacent uninvolved lung, and increases were observed in more dual-therapy-treated tumors. No significant correlation was found between TCR clonality and pathologic tumor regression, and only a single major-pathologic-response sample was available for the analysis of TCR clonality versus pathologic tumor regression. TCR sequencing was performed in a small number of samples. Pretherapy blood TCR richness correlated positively with richness in tumors resected after neoadjuvant therapy (Spearman R ≈ 0.79). From pretherapy to surgery, tumor T-cell richness and clonality increased in three of three dual-therapy tumors but in only two of four nivolumab-treated tumors.

Reading from cysteine to phenylalanine, the CDR3 counts 14 amino acids. The entry retains the CDR3 DNA only, 42 bases that are in frame from base 1. From a lookup of the germline V gene (reference sequence), CDR1 and CDR2 are MNHEY and SMNVEV. Trimming leaves V shorter by 2 bases and J shorter by 6 bases, with the junction holding 4 bases beyond the gene matches. A single count supports this clone. Its antigen has not been determined. Base-call qualities are not available, and no considerably larger clone is one nucleotide away. The meaning of the sample's time point label: pretherapy, before neoadjuvant immune checkpoint inhibitors. The samples were obtained from NEOSTAR, a phase 2 randomized trial that tested neoadjuvant nivolumab or nivolumab plus ipilimumab, followed by surgery, in operable NSCLC. The library was made by the immunoSEQ multiplex PCR assay. Under the source paper's analysis protocol: Repertoires were summarized in terms of richness and clonality, and significantly expanded and contracted clones between pre- and post-therapy samples were identified. Imported from immuneACCESS, the table was reduced by TCRdb to in-frame sequences with V and J called. These copies leave out some clones; in studies compared against another copy, an unresolved V gene accounts for under half, and the cause of the remainder is not known. The D gene and trimming were derived from the DNA, and the V and J assignments and clone size from that table. This sample gives about 38,000 clones in total; nearly 90% of them show up just once. Together, the top ten hold more than 3% of the sample.

This clonotype was obtained from an adult with non-small cell lung cancer. The material was peripheral blood, obtained before neoadjuvant nivolumab, alone or with ipilimumab. This sequence uses TRBV27 and TRBJ1-5, and TRBD1 aligns with 7 junction nucleotides. The CDR3 region reads CASSLQGVGQPQHF. The DNA sequence reads TGTGCCAGCAGTTTACAGGGGGTGGGTCAGCCCCAGCATTTT.